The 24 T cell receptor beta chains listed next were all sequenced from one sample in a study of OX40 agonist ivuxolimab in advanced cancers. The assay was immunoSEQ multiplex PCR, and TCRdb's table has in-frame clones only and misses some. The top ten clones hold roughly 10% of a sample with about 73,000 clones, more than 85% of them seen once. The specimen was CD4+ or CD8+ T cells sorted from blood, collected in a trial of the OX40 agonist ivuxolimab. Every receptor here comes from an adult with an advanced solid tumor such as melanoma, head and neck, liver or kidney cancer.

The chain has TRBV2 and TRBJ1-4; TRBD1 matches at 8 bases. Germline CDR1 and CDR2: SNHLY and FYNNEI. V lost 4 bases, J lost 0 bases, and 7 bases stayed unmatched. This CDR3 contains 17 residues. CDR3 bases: TGTGCCAGCAGTGGGGACAGGCTACATGCAACTAATGAAAAACTGTTTTTT. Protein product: CASSGDRLHATNEKLFF. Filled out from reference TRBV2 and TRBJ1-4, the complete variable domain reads EPEVTQTPSHQVTQMGQEVILRCVPISNHLYFYWYRQILGQKVEFLVSFYNNEISEKSEIFDDQFSVERPDGSNFTLKIRSTKLEDSAMYFCASSGDRLHATNEKLFFGSGTQLSVL.

The CDR3 DNA is TGTGCCAGCAGCTTGCTTCGCGAGCAGTACTTC. As protein: CASSLLREQYF. This chain joins TRBV5-5 and TRBJ2-7, with D uncertain. CDR3 length: 11 amino acids. The germline V gene encodes CDR1 SGHKS and CDR2 YYEKEE (reference sequence). The V end was cut by 1 base, the J end by 6 bases, with 5 bases between.

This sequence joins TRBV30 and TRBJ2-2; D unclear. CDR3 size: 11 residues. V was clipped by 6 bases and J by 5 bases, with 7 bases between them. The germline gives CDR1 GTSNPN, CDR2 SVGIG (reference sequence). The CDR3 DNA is TGTGCCTGCATTCTAACCGGGGAGCTGTTTTTT. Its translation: CACILTGELFF.

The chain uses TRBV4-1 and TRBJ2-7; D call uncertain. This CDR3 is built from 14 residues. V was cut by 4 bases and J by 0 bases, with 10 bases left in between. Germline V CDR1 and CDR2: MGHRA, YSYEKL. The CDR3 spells CASSLRTYSYEQYF. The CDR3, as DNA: TGCGCCAGCAGCCTCCGGACGTACTCCTACGAGCAGTACTTC.

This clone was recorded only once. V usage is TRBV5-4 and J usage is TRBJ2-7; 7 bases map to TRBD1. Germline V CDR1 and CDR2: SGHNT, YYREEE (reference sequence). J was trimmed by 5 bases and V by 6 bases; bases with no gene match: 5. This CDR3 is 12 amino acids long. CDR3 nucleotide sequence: TGTGCCAGCACCTTAACAGGGGACGAGCAGTACTTC. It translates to CASTLTGDEQYF.

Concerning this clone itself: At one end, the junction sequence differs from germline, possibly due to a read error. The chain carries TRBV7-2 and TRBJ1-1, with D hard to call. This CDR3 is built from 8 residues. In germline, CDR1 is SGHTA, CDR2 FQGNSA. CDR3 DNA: TGTGCCAGCAGCTTATTCGCATTT. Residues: CASSLFAF.

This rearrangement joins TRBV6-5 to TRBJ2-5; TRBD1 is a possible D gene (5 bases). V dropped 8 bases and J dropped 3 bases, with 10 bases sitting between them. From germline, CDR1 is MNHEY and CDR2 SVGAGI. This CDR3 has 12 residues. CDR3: CASQSGKETQYF. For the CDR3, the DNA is TGTGCCAGCCAATCAGGGAAAGAGACCCAGTACTTC.

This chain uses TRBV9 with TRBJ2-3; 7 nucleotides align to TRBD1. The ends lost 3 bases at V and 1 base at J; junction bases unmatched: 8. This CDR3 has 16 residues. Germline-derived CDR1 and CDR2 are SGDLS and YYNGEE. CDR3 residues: CASSEDHRGGTDTQYF. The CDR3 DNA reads TGTGCCAGCAGCGAGGACCACAGGGGCGGCACAGATACGCAGTATTTT. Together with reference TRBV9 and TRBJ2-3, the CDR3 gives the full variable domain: DSGVTQTPKHLITATGQRVTLRCSPRSGDLSVYWYQQSLDQGLQFLIQYYNGEERAKGNILERFSAQQFPDLHSELNLSSLELGDSALYFCASSEDHRGGTDTQYFGPGTRLTVL.

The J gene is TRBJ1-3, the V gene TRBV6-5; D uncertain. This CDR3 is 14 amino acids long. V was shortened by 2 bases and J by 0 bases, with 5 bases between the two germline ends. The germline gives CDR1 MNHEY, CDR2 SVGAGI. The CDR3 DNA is TGTGCCAGCAGTTACGCAGCCTCTGGAAACACCATATATTTT. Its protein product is CASSYAASGNTIYF.

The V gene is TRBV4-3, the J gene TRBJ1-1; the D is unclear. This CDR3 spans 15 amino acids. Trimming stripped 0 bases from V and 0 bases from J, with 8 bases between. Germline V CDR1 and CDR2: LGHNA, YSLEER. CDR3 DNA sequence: TGCGCCAGCAGCCAAGATCCAGGATTGAACACTGAAGCTTTCTTT. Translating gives CASSQDPGLNTEAFF.

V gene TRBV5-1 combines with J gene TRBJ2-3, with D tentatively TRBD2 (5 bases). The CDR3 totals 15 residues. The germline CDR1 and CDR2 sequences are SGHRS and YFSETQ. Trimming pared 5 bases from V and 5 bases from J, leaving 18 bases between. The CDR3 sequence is CASRILEQPRDTQYF. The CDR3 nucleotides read TGCGCCAGCAGAATACTAGAGCAGCCTCGAGATACGCAGTATTTT.

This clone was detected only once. CDR3 DNA sequence: TGTGCCAGCAGGGACGGCCGGAGGGCTTTCTTT. Translation gives CASRDGRRAFF. The chain carries TRBV6-6 and TRBJ1-1; D not certain. V was clipped by 6 bases and J by 11 bases, with 13 bases between them. This CDR3 spans 11 amino acids. Germline CDR1 is MNHNY and CDR2 is SVGAGI (reference sequence).

The CDR3 sequence: CASSDFLESSYNEQFF. Here the CDR3 DNA reads TGTGCCAGCAGTGATTTCTTGGAGAGCTCCTACAATGAGCAGTTCTTC. This chain connects TRBV6-1 to TRBJ2-1; D remains unclear. Trimming removed 3 bases at V and 0 bases at J, with 12 bases between. The CDR3 covers 16 residues. CDR1 and CDR2 from the germline V gene are MNHNS and SASEGT.

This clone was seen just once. CDR3 DNA sequence: TGTGCCAGCAGTTTACGACAGGGGAATGAAAAACTGTTTTTT. It encodes CASSLRQGNEKLFF. The rearrangement uses TRBV27 and TRBJ1-4, with TRBD1 identical over 8 bases. The CDR3 is 14 amino acids. V gave up 2 bases and J gave up 5 bases; unmatched junction bases: 1. The germline V gene encodes CDR1 MNHEY and CDR2 SMNVEV (reference sequence).

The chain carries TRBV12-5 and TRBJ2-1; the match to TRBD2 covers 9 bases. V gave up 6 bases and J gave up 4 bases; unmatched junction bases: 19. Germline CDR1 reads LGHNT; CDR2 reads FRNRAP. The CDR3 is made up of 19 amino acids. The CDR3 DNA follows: TGTGCTAGTGGCCCGCGGGAGCGGGGGGCCAACTTATTTTACAATGAGCAGTTCTTC. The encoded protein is CASGPRERGANLFYNEQFF.

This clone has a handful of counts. The CDR3 DNA follows: TGTGCCAGCAGTGAACCGAACACTGAAGCTTTCTTT. This gives the protein CASSEPNTEAFF. This chain uses TRBV2 with TRBJ1-1, with D uncertain. The CDR3 spans 12 residues. V was pared by 2 bases and J by 1 base, with 2 bases between. The germline CDR1 and CDR2 sequences are SNHLY and FYNNEI.

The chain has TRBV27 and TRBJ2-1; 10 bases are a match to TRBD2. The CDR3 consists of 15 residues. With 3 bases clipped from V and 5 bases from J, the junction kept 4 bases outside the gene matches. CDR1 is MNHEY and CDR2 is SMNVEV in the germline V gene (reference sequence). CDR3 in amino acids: CASSFGLAGDNEQFF. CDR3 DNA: TGTGCCAGCAGTTTTGGGCTAGCGGGAGACAATGAGCAGTTCTTC.

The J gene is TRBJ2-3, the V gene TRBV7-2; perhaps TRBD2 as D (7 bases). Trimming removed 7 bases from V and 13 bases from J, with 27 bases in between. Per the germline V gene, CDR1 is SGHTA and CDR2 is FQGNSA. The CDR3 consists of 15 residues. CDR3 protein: CASTPPRAGALYKYF. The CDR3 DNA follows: TGTGCCAGCACCCCCCCCCGGGCGGGGGCCTTGTATAAGTATTTT.

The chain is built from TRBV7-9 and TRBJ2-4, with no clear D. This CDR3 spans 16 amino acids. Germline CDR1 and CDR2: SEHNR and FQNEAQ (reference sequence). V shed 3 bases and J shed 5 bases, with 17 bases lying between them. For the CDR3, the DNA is TGTGCCAGCAGCTTCCCAGGCGGAATTAGCCAAAACATTCAGTACTTC. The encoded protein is CASSFPGGISQNIQYF.

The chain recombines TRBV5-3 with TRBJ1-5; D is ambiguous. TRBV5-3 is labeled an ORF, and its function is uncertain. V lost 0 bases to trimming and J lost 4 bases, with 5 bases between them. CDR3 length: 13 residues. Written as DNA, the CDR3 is TGTGCCAGAAGCTTGGTACAAAATCAGCCCCAGCATTTT. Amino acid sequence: CARSLVQNQPQHF.

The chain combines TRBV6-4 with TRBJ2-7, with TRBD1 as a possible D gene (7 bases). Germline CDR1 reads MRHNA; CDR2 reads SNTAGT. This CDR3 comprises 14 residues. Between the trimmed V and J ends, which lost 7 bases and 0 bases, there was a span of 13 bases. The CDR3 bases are TGTGCCAGCACCAGGGGGGAAATCTCCTACGAGCAGTACTTC. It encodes CASTRGEISYEQYF.

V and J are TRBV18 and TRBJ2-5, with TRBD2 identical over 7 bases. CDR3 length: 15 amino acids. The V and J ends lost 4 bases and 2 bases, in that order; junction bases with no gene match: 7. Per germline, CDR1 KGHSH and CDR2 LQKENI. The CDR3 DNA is TGTGCCAGCTCACGCGGGGCGGGAGTACAAGAGACCCAGTACTTC. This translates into CASSRGAGVQETQYF. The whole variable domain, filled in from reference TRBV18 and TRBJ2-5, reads NAGVMQNPRHLVRRRGQEARLRCSPMKGHSHVYWYRQLPEEGLKFMVYLQKENIIDESGMPKERFSAEFPKEGPSILRIQQVVRGDSAAYFCASSRGAGVQETQYFGPGTRLLVL.

Written as DNA, the CDR3 is TGTGCCAGCAGCCAAGAACTCGCAGGGGGCGGGGAGGGCGAGACCCAGTACTTC. Its protein is CASSQELAGGGEGETQYF. The chain joins TRBV4-2 to TRBJ2-5; D might be TRBD1 (8 bases). The CDR3 contains 18 residues. Per germline, CDR1 LGHNA and CDR2 YNFKEQ. V was trimmed by 0 bases and J by 5 bases, leaving 22 bases between them.

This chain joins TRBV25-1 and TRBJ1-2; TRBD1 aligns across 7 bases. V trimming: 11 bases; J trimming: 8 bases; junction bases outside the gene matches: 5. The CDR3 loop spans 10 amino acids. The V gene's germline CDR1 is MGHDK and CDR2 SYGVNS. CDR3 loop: CASQGEGYTF. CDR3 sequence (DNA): TGTGCCTCCCAGGGGGAAGGCTACACCTTC.